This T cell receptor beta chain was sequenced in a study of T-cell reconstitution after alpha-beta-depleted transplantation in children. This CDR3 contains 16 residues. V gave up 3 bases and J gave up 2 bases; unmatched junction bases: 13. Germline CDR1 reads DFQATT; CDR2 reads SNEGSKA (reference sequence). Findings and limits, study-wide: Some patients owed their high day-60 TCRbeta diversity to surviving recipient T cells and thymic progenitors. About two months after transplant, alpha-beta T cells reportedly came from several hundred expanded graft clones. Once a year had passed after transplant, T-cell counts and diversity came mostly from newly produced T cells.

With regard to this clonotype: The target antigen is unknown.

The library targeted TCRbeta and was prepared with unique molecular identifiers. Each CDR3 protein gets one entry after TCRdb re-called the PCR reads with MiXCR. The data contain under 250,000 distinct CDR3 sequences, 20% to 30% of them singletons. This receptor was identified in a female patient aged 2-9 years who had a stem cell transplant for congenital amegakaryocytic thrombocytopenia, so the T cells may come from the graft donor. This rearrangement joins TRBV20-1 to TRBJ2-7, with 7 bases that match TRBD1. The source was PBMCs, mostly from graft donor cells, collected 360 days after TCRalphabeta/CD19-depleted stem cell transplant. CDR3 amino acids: CSARGQRVWTAYEQYF. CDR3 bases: TGCAGTGCTAGGGGACAGAGGGTGTGGACGGCCTACGAGCAGTACTTC.